This T cell receptor beta chain stems from a study of response to subunit inactivated influenza vaccine. General study results and limits: Seasonal influenza vaccination, on each occasion, was suggested by the authors to recruit few new T cells.

As to this clonotype: What it binds is not known.

TCRdb recomputed calls from the RT-PCR reads with MiXCR, one row per CDR3 protein. The table lists around 540,000 distinct CDR3 sequences, about an eighth of them singletons, with 10% in the top ten. V shed 2 bases and J shed 7 bases, with 9 bases lying between them. Germline V gene lookup returns CDR1 SSHAT and CDR2 FNYEAQ (reference sequence). This CDR3 contains 13 residues. This sequence joins TRBV7-7 and TRBJ2-1; the D is unclear. The sequencing used PBMCs from blood, collected on the day of vaccination. The source is a middle-aged man who received an inactivated influenza vaccine. The CDR3 is CASSLSPKNEQFF. The CDR3 DNA is TGTGCCAGCAGCTTAAGTCCGAAGAATGAGCAGTTCTTC.